Presented here are 25 T cell receptor beta chains from one specimen sequenced in a study of cytomegalovirus exposure and HLA in healthy donors. The study ran its PCR with 60 Vbeta and 13 Jbeta primers. This table comes from immunoSEQ multiplex PCR, and its TCRdb copy is limited to in-frame clones, with some not included. This sample yields approximately 260,000 clones, of which 70% to 90% are seen a single time; 1.5% to 2.5% belongs to the top ten. Sequencing input: PBMCs. All receptors come from a middle-aged woman in good health and CMV-seropositive.

The rearrangement uses TRBV13 and TRBJ1-1; 8 bases are a match to TRBD1. J was trimmed by 1 base and V by 3 bases; bases with no gene match: 7. Germline CDR1 is PRHDT and CDR2 is FYEKMQ (reference sequence). The CDR3 is made up of 16 amino acids. The chain's CDR3 is CASSFLRGQGNTEAFF. The CDR3 nucleotides are TGTGCCAGCAGCTTTCTTAGAGGACAGGGGAACACTGAAGCTTTCTTT. Supplemented by reference TRBV13 and TRBJ1-1, the full variable domain reads AAGVIQSPRHLIKEKRETATLKCYPIPRHDTVYWYQQGPGQDPQFLISFYEKMQSDKGSIPDRFSAQQFSDYHSELNMSSLELGDSALYFCASSFLRGQGNTEAFFGQGTRLTVV.

The CDR3 DNA follows: TGTGCCAGCTCACACAATACAGGGGGAGGCGCAGATACGCAGTATTTT. It yields the protein CASSHNTGGGADTQYF. The chain carries TRBV18 and TRBJ2-3; 8 bases align to TRBD1. Germline V gives CDR1 KGHSH, CDR2 LQKENI. CDR3 size: 16 residues. V dropped 4 bases and J dropped 4; count of bases not matched to a gene: 10.

CDR3 sequence (DNA): TGTGCCAGCCAGAGGACTAGCGGTAGCACAGATACGCAGTATTTT. Its translation: CASQRTSGSTDTQYF. V usage is TRBV7-6 and J usage is TRBJ2-3; 10 bases map to TRBD2. Trimming removed 8 bases from V and 0 bases from J; junction bases left unmatched: 5. CDR1 is SGHVS and CDR2 is FNYEAQ in the germline V gene. The CDR3 runs to 15 residues. Drawing the rest from reference TRBV7-6 and TRBJ2-3, the complete variable domain is GAGVSQSPRYKVTKRGQDVALRCDPISGHVSLYWYRQALGQGPEFLTYFNYEAQQDKSGLPNDRFSAERPEGSISTLTIQRTEQRDSAMYRCASQRTSGSTDTQYFGPGTRLTVL.

The chain is built from TRBV2 and TRBJ2-3; 7 positions agree with TRBD1. CDR3 length: 15 amino acids. CDR1 and CDR2 (germline): SNHLY, FYNNEI. After removal of 5 bases from V and 2 bases from J, the junction contained 7 bases not matched to a gene. CDR3 DNA sequence: TGTGCCAGCAGTTCGACAGGGACAGACACAGATACGCAGTATTTT. Amino acids: CASSSTGTDTDTQYF.

The chain has TRBV7-9 and TRBJ2-1; TRBD1 agrees at 8 bases. Germline V gene sequence: CDR1 SEHNR, CDR2 FQNEAQ (reference sequence). Unmatched junction bases numbered 7, after V lost 4 bases and J lost 2 bases. The CDR3 contains 16 residues. The CDR3 DNA reads as TGTGCCAGCAGCTCGGACCCGGGACAGGCCTACAATGAGCAGTTCTTC. Encoded protein: CASSSDPGQAYNEQFF.

The chain recombines TRBV28 with TRBJ1-2; D is unclear. The CDR3 runs to 11 residues. Germline V lookup: CDR1 MDHEN, CDR2 SYDVKM. The germline V and J ends were trimmed by 4 bases and 4 bases, with 4 bases remaining between them. CDR3 amino acids: CASSSFYGYTF. The CDR3 DNA reads as TGTGCCAGCAGTTCCTTCTATGGCTACACCTTC.

The chain employs TRBV29-1 and TRBJ2-1, with TRBD2 matching 12 bases. Germline CDR1 and CDR2: SQVTM and ANQGSEA. Trimming cost V 5 bases and J 7 bases; bases outside gene matches: 6. The CDR3 consists of 14 residues. The CDR3: CSVSTSGSGNEQFF. The CDR3 DNA follows: TGCAGCGTTTCGACTAGCGGGAGCGGAAATGAGCAGTTCTTC.

This chain joins TRBV5-6 and TRBJ2-7; possibly TRBD2 for D (5 bases). The CDR3 contains 14 residues. V was clipped by 2 bases and J by 7 bases, with 16 bases between them. The V gene's germline CDR1 is SGHDT and CDR2 YYEEEE. CDR3 residues: CASSFVDGEREQYF. Here the CDR3 DNA reads TGTGCCAGCAGCTTTGTTGATGGAGAGCGGGAGCAGTACTTC.

The chain has TRBV28 and TRBJ1-2; the match to TRBD1 covers 7 bases. V shed 2 bases and J 8 bases; nucleotides not matched to a gene: 8. The CDR3 is 14 amino acids. Germline CDR1 MDHEN, CDR2 SYDVKM. CDR3 sequence (DNA): TGTGCCAGCAGTTTACAGGACAGGAGCGGGGGCTACACCTTC. Amino acids: CASSLQDRSGGYTF.

This chain links TRBV4-2 with TRBJ2-7; 8 bases map to TRBD2. The CDR3 is 16 residues long. V was pared by 4 bases and J by 3 bases, with 11 bases of the junction left unmatched. Germline CDR1 reads LGHNA; CDR2 reads YNFKEQ. CDR3: CASSRESGLGDYEQYF. DNA for the CDR3: TGTGCCAGCAGCCGAGAATCGGGACTAGGGGACTACGAGCAGTACTTC.

The V call is TRBV19, the J call TRBJ2-1, with 8 nucleotides matching TRBD2. Germline V gene sequence: CDR1 LNHDA, CDR2 SQIVND (reference sequence). With 6 bases clipped from V and 7 bases from J, the junction kept 8 bases outside the gene matches. The CDR3 is 14 residues long. CDR3 nucleotide sequence: TGTGCCAGTAGAGTTCGGGAGGGCACGAATGAGCAGTTCTTC. Translating gives CASRVREGTNEQFF. Based on the CDR3 plus reference TRBV19 and TRBJ2-1, the full variable domain is DGGITQSPKYLFRKEGQNVTLSCEQNLNHDAMYWYRQDPGQGLRLIYYSQIVNDFQKGDIAEGYSVSREKKESFPLTVTSAQKNPTAFYLCASRVREGTNEQFFGPGTRLTVL.

The V and J genes are TRBV5-1 and TRBJ2-3, with 9 bases matching TRBD1. With V trimmed by 7 bases and J by 3 bases, 6 bases remained unmatched. The CDR3 is made up of 14 amino acids. Per the germline V gene, CDR1 is SGHRS and CDR2 is YFSETQ. CDR3 region: CASGGQGRTDTQYF. The CDR3 nucleotides read TGCGCCAGCGGGGGACAGGGCAGGACAGATACGCAGTATTTT.

The rearrangement uses TRBV4-3 and TRBJ2-1; D may be TRBD2 (6 bases). V was clipped by 0 bases and J by 4 bases, with 10 bases between them. From germline, CDR1 is LGHNA and CDR2 YSLEER. The CDR3 has 15 amino acids. CDR3: CASSQDRDLYNEQFF. The DNA for the CDR3 is TGCGCCAGCAGCCAAGATAGGGACTTGTACAATGAGCAGTTCTTC.

The chain couples TRBV7-2 to TRBJ1-1, with D perhaps TRBD1 (6 bases). Germline V gives CDR1 SGHTA, CDR2 FQGNSA. This CDR3 is 14 amino acids long. V gave up 1 base and J gave up 1 base, with 7 bases separating them. DNA of the CDR3: TGTGCCAGCAGCTTAGGAGGGGGGAACACTGAAGCTTTCTTT. Translation: CASSLGGGNTEAFF.

The J gene is TRBJ2-7, the V gene TRBV2, with 9 nucleotides matching TRBD1. CDR3 length equals 14 residues. V was pared by 4 bases and J by 4 bases, with 5 bases of the junction left unmatched. From germline, CDR1 is SNHLY and CDR2 FYNNEI. The CDR3 here is CASSATGGRYEQYF. The CDR3 DNA reads TGTGCCAGCAGTGCAACAGGGGGCCGATACGAGCAGTACTTC.

The chain combines TRBV27 with TRBJ2-1; 9 bases align to TRBD1. Germline trimming cut 3 bases from V and 4 bases from J; bases unmatched to any gene: 16. The CDR3 runs 19 residues. Per the germline V gene, CDR1 is MNHEY and CDR2 is SMNVEV (reference sequence). CDR3 DNA sequence: TGTGCCAGCAGTTTCAGCCGAGGGTCGGGACAGGGTCAGTACAATGAGCAGTTCTTC. Its protein is CASSFSRGSGQGQYNEQFF.

This chain connects TRBV28 to TRBJ2-1; TRBD2 is a possible D gene (6 bases). The CDR3 covers 13 residues. V lost 5 bases to trimming and J lost 8 bases, with 13 bases between them. Germline lookup yields CDR1 MDHEN and CDR2 SYDVKM. The CDR3 DNA follows: TGTGCCAGCAGTACTGGGGGAGGCGATGAGCAGTTCTTC. It specifies CASSTGGGDEQFF.

This rearrangement joins TRBV30 to TRBJ1-1, with D possibly TRBD1 on 6 matching bases. CDR3 length: 13 amino acids. Per germline, CDR1 GTSNPN and CDR2 SVGIG (reference sequence). Trimming stripped 3 bases from V and 0 bases from J, with 8 bases between. The CDR3 DNA reads as TGTGCCTGGAGGCAGGGGTTGAACACTGAAGCTTTCTTT. Amino acids: CAWRQGLNTEAFF.

This sequence joins TRBV5-1 and TRBJ2-7; possibly TRBD1 for D (5 bases). CDR3 size: 15 residues. Germline assignment: CDR1 SGHRS and CDR2 YFSETQ. V shed 3 bases and J shed 3 bases, with 16 bases lying between them. CDR3 sequence (DNA): TGCGCCAGCAGCTCAGGGCTGTTGGCGAACTACGAGCAGTACTTC. Protein sequence: CASSSGLLANYEQYF. Filled out from reference TRBV5-1 and TRBJ2-7, the complete variable domain reads KAGVTQTPRYLIKTRGQQVTLSCSPISGHRSVSWYQQTPGQGLQFLFEYFSETQRNKGNFPGRFSGRQFSNSRSEMNVSTLELGDSALYLCASSSGLLANYEQYFGPGTRLTVT.

The gene calls are TRBV28 and TRBJ1-1; 7 bases map to TRBD1. Unmatched junction bases numbered 6, after V lost 2 bases and J lost 0 bases. Germline CDR1 reads MDHEN; CDR2 reads SYDVKM. There are 16 residues in the CDR3. This chain's CDR3 is CASSLGTETMNTEAFF. CDR3 sequence (DNA): TGTGCCAGCAGTTTAGGGACAGAAACAATGAACACTGAAGCTTTCTTT.

This sequence joins TRBV30 and TRBJ2-2; 8 bases match TRBD1. With 1 base clipped from V and 7 bases from J, the junction kept 11 bases outside the gene matches. This CDR3 is 16 amino acids long. Germline V gene lookup returns CDR1 GTSNPN and CDR2 SVGIG (reference sequence). CDR3 loop: CAWSALDRDEGGELFF. The DNA for the CDR3 is TGTGCCTGGAGTGCCTTGGACAGGGATGAGGGCGGGGAGCTGTTTTTT.

This chain joins TRBV30 and TRBJ2-2; no definite D call. CDR1 and CDR2 (germline): GTSNPN, SVGIG (reference sequence). V dropped 0 bases and J dropped 3 bases, with 11 bases sitting between them. The CDR3 contains 15 residues. CDR3 amino acids: CAWSVSPGYTGELFF. In DNA form, the CDR3 reads TGTGCCTGGAGTGTAAGCCCAGGTTACACCGGGGAGCTGTTTTTT.

This clone has a handful of counts. This sequence joins TRBV28 and TRBJ1-1; the D gene is possibly TRBD1 (6 bases). CDR3 length: 15 amino acids. The ends were cut back, 5 bases at V and 1 base at J, with 14 bases in the middle. CDR1 and CDR2 (germline): MDHEN, SYDVKM. CDR3: CASSPGGRENTEAFF. CDR3 DNA: TGTGCCAGCAGTCCCGGGGGGCGAGAGAACACTGAAGCTTTCTTT.

Only one count was recorded for this clone. This sequence joins TRBV7-2 and TRBJ2-1, with a possible D match to TRBD1 (5 bases). Deletions cut 1 base from V and 8 bases from J, with 18 bases between. This CDR3 is built from 16 residues. CDR1 and CDR2 (germline): SGHTA, FQGNSA. Here the CDR3 reads CASSLDQGKGWDEQFF. CDR3 bases: TGTGCCAGCAGCTTAGACCAGGGTAAGGGGTGGGATGAGCAGTTCTTC.

V is TRBV7-8 and J is TRBJ2-1; D is perhaps TRBD2 (5 bases). The CDR3 runs 12 residues. From germline, CDR1 is SGHVS and CDR2 FQNEAQ. V gave up 8 bases and J gave up 10 bases, with 15 bases separating them. CDR3 DNA sequence: TGTGCCAGCGCTTACGGGGAATGGGAGCAGTTCTTC. As protein: CASAYGEWEQFF.